This T cell receptor (beta chain) was sequenced for a study of blood T cell repertoires in COVID-19. Study context: From T cells, B-cell-depleted T cells, or PBMCs came the material, which was cDNA or gDNA.

Measured with immunoSEQ multiplex PCR; TCRdb has only the in-frame clones, and not every one. This table has around 230,000 clones, around 86% appearing once. Participants came from around 25 US areas, aged about 18 to 95 years. The V gene's germline CDR1 is SGDLS and CDR2 YYNGEE. Trimming shortened V by 4 bases and J by 5 bases, and 19 bases separated the two germline ends. The CDR3 is made up of 16 amino acids. The sequencing sample was made of PBMCs or T cells enriched from blood (not recorded which). The chain employs TRBV9 and TRBJ2-1, with a possible D match to TRBD2 (7 bases). This clonotype was sampled from a woman aged 40 to 49 with acute COVID-19. The CDR3 DNA reads TGTGCCAGCAGCTTGAGGGGGGGCAATAACGACAATGAGCAGTTCTTC. Encoded protein: CASSLRGGNNDNEQFF.